The 26 T cell receptor beta chains presented below share a single source sample, sequenced in a study of blood T cell repertoires in COVID-19. Here immunoSEQ multiplex PCR was the method, and the copy in TCRdb shows in-frame clones only, minus some. The table includes some 300,000 clones, approximately 88% detected once. Sample: PBMCs or T cells enriched from blood (not recorded which). All receptors come from a young woman who had recovered from COVID-19.

This clone has more than one count but fewer than ten. This rearrangement joins TRBV7-9 to TRBJ2-7; 10 bases match TRBD1. Germline CDR1 and CDR2: SEHNR and FQNEAQ (reference sequence). There are 14 residues in the CDR3. Trimming cost V 3 bases and J 4 bases; bases outside gene matches: 3. CDR3 DNA: TGTGCCAGCAGCTTGGGGACAGGGGCGTACGAGCAGTACTTC. Encoded protein: CASSLGTGAYEQYF.

The chain recombines TRBV6-5 with TRBJ2-7, with a weak D call TRBD2 (5 bases). The CDR3 has 13 residues. Germline assignment: CDR1 MNHEY and CDR2 SVGAGI. Trimming pared 9 bases from V and 4 bases from J, leaving 16 bases between. The CDR3 reads CARLGGRVYEQYF. The DNA of the CDR3 is TGTGCCAGACTAGGAGGCAGAGTATACGAGCAGTACTTC.

The chain recombines TRBV7-6 with TRBJ1-1; 7 bases line up with TRBD1. The CDR3 totals 14 residues. Trimming took 2 bases from V and 5 from J; bases not matched to a gene: 5. Germline V gene data show CDR1 as SGHVS and CDR2 as FNYEAQ. The CDR3 nucleotides are TGTGCCAGCAGCTTAACCACAGGGGAGACTGAAGCTTTCTTT. This sequence encodes CASSLTTGETEAFF. Full variable domain (missing parts from reference TRBV7-6 and TRBJ1-1): GAGVSQSPRYKVTKRGQDVALRCDPISGHVSLYWYRQALGQGPEFLTYFNYEAQQDKSGLPNDRFSAERPEGSISTLTIQRTEQRDSAMYRCASSLTTGETEAFFGQGTRLTVV.

The chain is built from TRBV9 and TRBJ2-2; no firm D call. There are 13 residues in the CDR3. Trimming stripped 1 base from V and 6 bases from J, with 7 bases between. CDR1 and CDR2 (germline): SGDLS, YYNGEE. CDR3: CASSVRSSGELFF. The CDR3 DNA follows: TGTGCCAGCAGCGTACGGTCGTCCGGGGAGCTGTTTTTT.

This clone appeared once. V is TRBV28 and J is TRBJ2-7; D remains unclear. This CDR3 has 13 amino acids. Deletions cut 6 bases from V and 3 bases from J, with 12 bases between. From germline, CDR1 is MDHEN and CDR2 SYDVKM. This CDR3 is CASSAPLDYEQYF. CDR3 bases: TGTGCCAGCAGCGCCCCCCTAGACTACGAGCAGTACTTC.

In nucleotides, the CDR3 is TGTGCCACCAGTAAATCAGGGGGTACTAACTATGGCTACACCTTC. It translates to CATSKSGGTNYGYTF. V is TRBV24-1 and J is TRBJ1-2; 7 positions match TRBD1. Germline trimming cut 6 bases from V and 0 bases from J; bases unmatched to any gene: 6. Germline loops: CDR1 KGHDR, CDR2 SFDVKD. The CDR3 has 15 amino acids.

This clone was counted once. V gene TRBV2 combines with J gene TRBJ2-2, with TRBD1 matching over 11 bases. The V gene end was trimmed by 6 bases and the J gene end by 8 bases; junction bases not matched to a gene: 8. The CDR3 is made up of 15 amino acids. Germline V CDR1 and CDR2: SNHLY, FYNNEI. The DNA of the CDR3 is TGTGCCAGCAGAGATGGACAGGGGGCGACGGGGGAGCTGTTTTTT. Amino acids: CASRDGQGATGELFF.

The rearrangement uses TRBV2 and TRBJ2-2, with 9 bases that match TRBD2. V dropped 6 bases and J dropped 2; count of bases not matched to a gene: 4. CDR3 size: 15 residues. From germline, CDR1 is SNHLY and CDR2 FYNNEI. CDR3 in DNA: TGTGCCAGCAGCGTGACTAGCGGAAACACCGGGGAGCTGTTTTTT. Translation gives CASSVTSGNTGELFF.

The chain uses TRBV21-1 and TRBJ1-2; the table's TRBD1 call for D was not verified on the DNA. TRBV21-1 is tagged as a pseudogene. The CDR3 spans 17 residues. The CDR3 sequence is CASSKGPLQGLGYGYTF. The CDR3 DNA sequence: TGTGCCAGCAGCAAAGGCCCCCTTCAGGGGCTGGGCTATGGCTACACCTTC.

This sequence joins TRBV9 and TRBJ2-5; 9 bases align to TRBD2. Germline V gene sequence: CDR1 SGDLS, CDR2 YYNGEE. This CDR3 region has 17 residues. J gave up 3 bases and V 4 bases, and 13 bases lay outside the gene matches. Here the CDR3 DNA reads TGTGCCAGCAGCTTAGTGGCGGGGGGGCCGAGCAAAGAGACCCAGTACTTC. This sequence encodes CASSLVAGGPSKETQYF.

V usage is TRBV28 and J usage is TRBJ2-3; TRBD2 matches at 10 bases. V lost 0 bases and J lost 2; bases outside the gene matches: 5. Germline V CDR1 and CDR2: MDHEN, SYDVKM. This CDR3 has 17 residues. The CDR3 protein is CASSLWPSGGNTDTQYF. The CDR3 nucleotides are TGTGCCAGCAGTTTATGGCCTAGCGGGGGTAACACAGATACGCAGTATTTT.

V gene TRBV24-1 combines with J gene TRBJ2-3; TRBD2 is a possible D gene (6 bases). In germline, CDR1 is KGHDR, CDR2 SFDVKD. V lost 0 bases and J 2 bases, leaving 8 bases between the germline ends. The CDR3 runs 15 residues. CDR3: CATSDLAGITDTQYF. The CDR3 DNA sequence: TGTGCCACCAGTGATTTGGCGGGGATCACAGATACGCAGTATTTT.

V gene TRBV30 combines with J gene TRBJ2-3, with 12 positions matching TRBD2. Trimming took 5 bases from V and 2 from J; bases not matched to a gene: 5. The CDR3 sequence is 15 residues long. Germline V gene data show CDR1 as GTSNPN and CDR2 as SVGIG (reference sequence). As DNA, the CDR3 is TGTGCCTGGGGACTAGCGGGGATGTTCACAGATACGCAGTATTTT. Its protein product is CAWGLAGMFTDTQYF.

The V gene is TRBV23-1, the J gene TRBJ1-2, with TRBD1 identical over 7 bases. TRBV23-1 carries the ORF label, with uncertain function. CDR3 length: 24 residues. V dropped 0 bases and J dropped 6; count of bases not matched to a gene: 34. In DNA form, the CDR3 reads TGCGCCAGCAGTCAATCCTCGACAGGGACGTCCGACATGGGCCCGTGTGGGGTACTTCATGGCTACACCTTC. Amino acid sequence: CASSQSSTGTSDMGPCGVLHGYTF.

The chain joins TRBV5-1 to TRBJ2-4, with a tentative D call TRBD2 (6 bases). V was trimmed by 0 bases and J by 8 bases, leaving 15 bases between them. The CDR3 runs 15 residues. Germline lookup yields CDR1 SGHRS and CDR2 YFSETQ. CDR3 in DNA: TGCGCCAGCAGCTTGGCGGGAGTCGGATCGGACATTCAGTACTTC. It specifies CASSLAGVGSDIQYF.

The V and J genes are TRBV7-3 and TRBJ2-6; D is possibly TRBD2 (7 bases). CDR1 is SGHTA and CDR2 is FQGTGA in the germline V gene. The CDR3 extends over 17 amino acids. V was pared by 2 bases and J by 0 bases, with 11 bases between. The CDR3 spells CASSLQGRASGANVLTF. In DNA form, the CDR3 reads TGTGCCAGCAGCTTACAGGGGAGGGCCTCTGGGGCCAACGTCCTGACTTTC.

The chain employs TRBV7-2 and TRBJ2-1, with TRBD1 matching 8 bases. Trimming removed 0 bases from V and 4 bases from J; junction bases left unmatched: 11. The germline CDR1 and CDR2 sequences are SGHTA and FQGNSA. CDR3 length: 18 residues. The CDR3 DNA reads as TGTGCCAGCAGCTTAGCGGATTGGTGGACAGGGTGGTACAATGAGCAGTTCTTC. It translates to CASSLADWWTGWYNEQFF. The variable domain in full, completed from reference TRBV7-2 and TRBJ2-1, reads GAGVSQSPSNKVTEKGKDVELRCDPISGHTALYWYRQSLGQGLEFLIYFQGNSAPDKSGLPSDRFSAERTGGSVSTLTIQRTQQEDSAVYLCASSLADWWTGWYNEQFFGPGTRLTVL.

CDR3 DNA: TGCAGTGCTAGTATCGTAGTGAGTCAAGAGACCCAGTACTTC. Translating gives CSASIVVSQETQYF. The rearrangement uses TRBV20-1 and TRBJ2-5, with no clear D. The CDR3 has 14 residues. Trimming stripped 3 bases from V and 2 bases from J, with 13 bases between. Germline CDR1 DFQATT, CDR2 SNEGSKA (reference sequence).

The rearrangement joins TRBV30 to TRBJ2-7; the match to TRBD2 covers 8 bases. CDR1 and CDR2 (germline): GTSNPN, SVGIG (reference sequence). The trim removed 3 bases at V and 1 base at J, leaving 5 bases unmatched. CDR3 length: 14 amino acids. As DNA, the CDR3 is TGTGCCTGGAGCCCCCGGGGGGGATCCTACGAGCAGTACTTC. Its protein is CAWSPRGGSYEQYF.

The rearrangement joins TRBV5-1 to TRBJ2-5; 7 bases agree with TRBD1. The CDR3 contains 15 residues. Germline V gene sequence: CDR1 SGHRS, CDR2 YFSETQ. J was trimmed by 2 bases and V by 4 bases; bases with no gene match: 8. The CDR3 nucleotides read TGCGCCAGCAGCCGCGGACAGGCGTTACAAGAGACCCAGTACTTC. This gives the protein CASSRGQALQETQYF.

This clone occurred once. The chain employs TRBV5-1 and TRBJ2-7; tentatively, D is TRBD2 (5 bases). The CDR3 sequence is 15 residues long. Germline V lookup: CDR1 SGHRS, CDR2 YFSETQ. V lost 5 bases to trimming and J lost 1 base, with 16 bases between them. The CDR3: CASRPGVGQSYEQYF. The CDR3 region has the DNA TGCGCCAGCAGACCCGGGGTGGGTCAATCCTACGAGCAGTACTTC.

This clone was detected only once. The chain employs TRBV9 and TRBJ1-2; D is possibly TRBD1 (6 bases). In germline, CDR1 is SGDLS, CDR2 YYNGEE. Trimming stripped 3 bases from V and 6 bases from J, with 15 bases between. The CDR3 sequence is 14 residues long. The CDR3 sequence: CASSGYRAFDGYTF. CDR3 nucleotides: TGTGCCAGCAGCGGGTACAGGGCTTTCGATGGCTACACCTTC. Filled out from reference TRBV9 and TRBJ1-2, the complete variable domain reads DSGVTQTPKHLITATGQRVTLRCSPRSGDLSVYWYQQSLDQGLQFLIQYYNGEERAKGNILERFSAQQFPDLHSELNLSSLELGDSALYFCASSGYRAFDGYTFGSGTRLTVV.

This clone was seen only a few times. The genes are TRBV9 and TRBJ1-1, with TRBD1 as a possible D gene (5 bases). Deletions cut 1 base from V and 3 bases from J, with 10 bases between. Germline V gene lookup returns CDR1 SGDLS and CDR2 YYNGEE. This CDR3 has 14 residues. In DNA, the CDR3 is TGTGCCAGCAGCGTACAGGGATACGACACTGAAGCTTTCTTT. It specifies CASSVQGYDTEAFF. Complete variable domain (other parts from reference TRBV9 and TRBJ1-1): DSGVTQTPKHLITATGQRVTLRCSPRSGDLSVYWYQQSLDQGLQFLIQYYNGEERAKGNILERFSAQQFPDLHSELNLSSLELGDSALYFCASSVQGYDTEAFFGQGTRLTVV.

The V and J genes are TRBV18 and TRBJ2-3; TRBD2 matches 9 bases. CDR1 and CDR2 (germline): KGHSH, LQKENI. J was trimmed by 0 bases and V by 1 base; bases with no gene match: 8. The CDR3 length is 18 residues. The CDR3 bases are TGTGCCAGCTCACCACTAGGGCCTAGCGGGGTCAGCACAGATACGCAGTATTTT. Translated: CASSPLGPSGVSTDTQYF.

V and J are TRBV29-1 and TRBJ2-3; weak D call: TRBD2 (6 bases). Trimming shortened V by 4 bases and J by 1 base, and 12 bases separated the two germline ends. The CDR3 loop spans 14 amino acids. Germline CDR1 and CDR2: SQVTM and ANQGSEA. The CDR3 spells CSVAKRGGTDTQYF. Written as DNA, the CDR3 is TGCAGCGTTGCGAAACGCGGGGGCACAGATACGCAGTATTTT.

V is TRBV12-3 or TRBV12-4 and J is TRBJ1-2; 8 bases align to TRBD1. V lost 2 bases, J lost 4 bases, and 0 bases stayed unmatched. This CDR3 is built from 13 residues. CDR3 bases: TGTGCCAGCAGTTTACAGGGGGCCTATGGCTACACCTTC. It translates to CASSLQGAYGYTF.